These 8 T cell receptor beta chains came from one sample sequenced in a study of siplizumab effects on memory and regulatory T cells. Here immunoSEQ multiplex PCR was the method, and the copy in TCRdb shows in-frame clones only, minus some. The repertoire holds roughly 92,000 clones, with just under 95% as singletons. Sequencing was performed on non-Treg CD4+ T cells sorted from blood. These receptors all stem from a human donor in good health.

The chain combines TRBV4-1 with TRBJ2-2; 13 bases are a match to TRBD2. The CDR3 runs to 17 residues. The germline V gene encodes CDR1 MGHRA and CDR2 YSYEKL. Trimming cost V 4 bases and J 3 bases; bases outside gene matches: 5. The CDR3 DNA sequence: TGCGCCAGCAGCCCACTAGCGGGAGGGGGAGACACCGGGGAGCTGTTTTTT. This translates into CASSPLAGGGDTGELFF.

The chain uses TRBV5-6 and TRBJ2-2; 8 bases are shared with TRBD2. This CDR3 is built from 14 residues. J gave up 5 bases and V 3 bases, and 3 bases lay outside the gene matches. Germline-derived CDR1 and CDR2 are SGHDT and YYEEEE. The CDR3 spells CASSYGTRTGELFF. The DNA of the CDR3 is TGTGCCAGCAGCTACGGGACTAGAACCGGGGAGCTGTTTTTT.

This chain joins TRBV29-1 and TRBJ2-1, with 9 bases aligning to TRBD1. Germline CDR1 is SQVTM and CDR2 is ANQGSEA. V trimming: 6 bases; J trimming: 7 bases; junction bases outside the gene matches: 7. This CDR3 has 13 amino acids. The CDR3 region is CSVPGQGLNEQFF. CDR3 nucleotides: TGCAGCGTACCGGGACAGGGTTTAAATGAGCAGTTCTTC.

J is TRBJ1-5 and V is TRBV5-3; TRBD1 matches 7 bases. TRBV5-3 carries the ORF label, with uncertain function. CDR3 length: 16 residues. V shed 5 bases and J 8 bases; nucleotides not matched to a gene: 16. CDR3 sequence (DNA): TGTGCCAGAAGGGACCAGACAGGGCCCGGGAAAGAGCCCCAGCATTTT. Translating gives CARRDQTGPGKEPQHF.

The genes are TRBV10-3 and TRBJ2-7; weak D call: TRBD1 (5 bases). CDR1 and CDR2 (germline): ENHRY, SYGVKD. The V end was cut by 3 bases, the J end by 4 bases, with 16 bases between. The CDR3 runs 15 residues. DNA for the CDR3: TGTGCCATCAGTGAAGGGGTTTCAAAAGGGTACGAGCAGTACTTC. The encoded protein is CAISEGVSKGYEQYF.

This chain's CDR3 is CASSFMLPDNEQFF. Written as DNA, the CDR3 is TGTGCCAGCAGCTTTATGCTTCCAGACAATGAGCAGTTCTTC. The rearrangement joins TRBV11-2 to TRBJ2-1; no clear D gene. CDR1 and CDR2 from the germline V gene are SGHAT and FQNNGV. This CDR3 has 14 residues. V dropped 3 bases and J dropped 5 bases, with 11 bases sitting between them. Combining the CDR3 with reference TRBV11-2 and TRBJ2-1 gives the whole variable domain EAGVAQSPRYKIIEKRQSVAFWCNPISGHATLYWYQQILGQGPKLLIQFQNNGVVDDSQLPKDRFSAERLKGVDSTLKIQPAKLEDSAVYLCASSFMLPDNEQFFGPGTRLTVL.

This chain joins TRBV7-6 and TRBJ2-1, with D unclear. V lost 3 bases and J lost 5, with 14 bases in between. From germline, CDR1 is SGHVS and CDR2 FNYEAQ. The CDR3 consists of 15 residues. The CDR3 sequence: CASSFLGGFNNEQFF. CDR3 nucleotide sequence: TGTGCCAGCAGCTTTTTGGGCGGATTCAACAATGAGCAGTTCTTC.

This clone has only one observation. Written as DNA, the CDR3 is TGTGCCAGCAGCCAGACTTTCTACGAGCAGTACTTC. It translates to CASSQTFYEQYF. V is TRBV14 and J is TRBJ2-7; the D is unclear. The CDR3 loop spans 12 amino acids. Trimming pared 3 bases from V and 3 bases from J, leaving 6 bases between. CDR1 and CDR2 from the germline V gene are SGHDN and FVKESK.